The clone carrying this T cell receptor beta chain has more than one count but fewer than ten. What it binds is not known. The sample is drawn from a study of vaccination and CD4 T cells after COVID-19. Study overall: Two of the convalescents were Hispanic, and convalescents were six males and four females. Once diagnosed, patients had post-COVID samples drawn a median 101 days later (range 35 to 161).

The assay that was used to sequence DNA from cultured CD4+ T cells was the Oncomine TCR Beta short-read assay. TCRdb processed the PCR reads anew with MiXCR; each CDR3 protein has one entry. In the table there are 15,000 to 20,000 distinct CDR3 sequences, over 45% of which are singletons. Treatment of the sample: roughly 11-day PBMC culture with coronavirus spike peptide pools or control peptides (ViraFEST assay). Following a culture period (roughly ten days), negative selection was used to isolate CD4+ T cells. The trim removed 4 bases at V and 3 bases at J, leaving 7 bases unmatched. This CDR3 is built from 14 residues. CDR1 DFQATT and CDR2 SNEGSKA come from the germline V gene (reference sequence).

The sequenced material came from CD4+ T cells from blood, cultured in vitro. The source of this sequence is a human donor who had recovered from COVID-19. The chain combines TRBV20-1 with TRBJ2-5; 8 bases line up with TRBD1. The CDR3 sequence: CSATRTGPEETQYF. The CDR3 DNA follows: TGCAGTGCTACCCGGACAGGGCCCGAAGAGACCCAGTACTTC.